Sequencing of this TCR beta chain was carried out in a study of blood T cell repertoires in COVID-19. TCRdb keeps only in-frame clones here, not all; method: immunoSEQ multiplex PCR. Of about 180,000 clones listed, about 83% are singletons. The CDR3 spans 12 residues. CDR1 and CDR2 from the germline V gene are SEHNR and FQNEAQ (reference sequence). V lost 5 bases and J lost 8; bases outside the gene matches: 3. Donors of Cohort 3 who recovered were those that had two negative PCRs, clearance, or symptom resolution. The clonotype was recovered from a woman younger than 45 who had recovered from COVID-19. The chain links TRBV7-9 to TRBJ1-1, with 9 bases that match TRBD1. The sequencing input was PBMCs or T cells enriched from blood (not recorded which). CDR3 sequence: CASSMGQGEAFF. The CDR3 region has the DNA TGTGCCAGCAGCATGGGACAGGGAGAAGCTTTCTTT.